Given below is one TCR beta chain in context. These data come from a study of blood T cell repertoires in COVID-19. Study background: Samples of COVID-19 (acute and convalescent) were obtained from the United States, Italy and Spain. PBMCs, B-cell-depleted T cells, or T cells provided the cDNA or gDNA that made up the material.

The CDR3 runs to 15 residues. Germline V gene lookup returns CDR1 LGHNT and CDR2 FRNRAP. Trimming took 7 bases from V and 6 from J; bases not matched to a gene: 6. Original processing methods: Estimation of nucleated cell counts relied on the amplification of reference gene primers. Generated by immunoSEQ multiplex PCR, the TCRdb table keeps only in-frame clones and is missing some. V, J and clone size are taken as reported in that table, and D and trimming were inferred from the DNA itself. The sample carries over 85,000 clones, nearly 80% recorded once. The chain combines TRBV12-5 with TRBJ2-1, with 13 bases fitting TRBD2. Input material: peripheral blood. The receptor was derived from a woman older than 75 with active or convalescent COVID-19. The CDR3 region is CASVPGLAGANEQFF. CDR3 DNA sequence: TGTGCTAGTGTTCCCGGACTAGCGGGAGCCAATGAGCAGTTCTTC.